This TCR beta chain was observed in a study of T cell responses to AZD1222 COVID-19 vaccine. To note about this clone: The antigen is unknown.

The length of the CDR3 is 16 residues. The germline gives CDR1 MDHEN, CDR2 SYDVKM. V was clipped by 1 base and J by 9 bases, with 21 bases between them. Profiling relied on immunoSEQ multiplex PCR, and the TCRdb table lists in-frame clones only, not all of them. The sample yields fewer than 300,000 clones, 93% seen once. Notes on the study in general: Elevations in Spike-specific TCR breadth and depth followed administration of two AZD1222 doses. Only after the peak T cell response were repertoires sampled.

The receptor comes from an adult in good health. This chain links TRBV28 with TRBJ1-2, with D unresolved. Sequences were derived from peripheral blood, sampled on day 0 of AZD1222 vaccination. The CDR3 region is CASSLLVSAGGMSYTF. In DNA, the CDR3 is TGTGCCAGCAGTTTATTAGTCTCGGCAGGAGGGATGAGCTACACCTTC.